This TCR beta chain was sequenced for a study of control samples from healthy donors and cancer patients. Profiling relied on immunoSEQ multiplex PCR, and the TCRdb table lists in-frame clones only, not all of them. Among approximately 150,000 clones listed, 94% were seen once. This sequence was found in a man aged 35 to 55 in good health. The specimen was blood.

The CDR3 reads CASPSCAGRVFYEQYF. The CDR3 bases are TGTGCCAGCCCTAGCTGTGCGGGGAGGGTCTTCTACGAGCAGTACTTC. The rearrangement links TRBV28 to TRBJ2-7, with TRBD2 identical over 7 bases. Germline V gene sequence: CDR1 MDHEN, CDR2 SYDVKM. CDR3 size: 16 residues. J lost 3 bases, V lost 8 bases, and 16 bases had no gene match.